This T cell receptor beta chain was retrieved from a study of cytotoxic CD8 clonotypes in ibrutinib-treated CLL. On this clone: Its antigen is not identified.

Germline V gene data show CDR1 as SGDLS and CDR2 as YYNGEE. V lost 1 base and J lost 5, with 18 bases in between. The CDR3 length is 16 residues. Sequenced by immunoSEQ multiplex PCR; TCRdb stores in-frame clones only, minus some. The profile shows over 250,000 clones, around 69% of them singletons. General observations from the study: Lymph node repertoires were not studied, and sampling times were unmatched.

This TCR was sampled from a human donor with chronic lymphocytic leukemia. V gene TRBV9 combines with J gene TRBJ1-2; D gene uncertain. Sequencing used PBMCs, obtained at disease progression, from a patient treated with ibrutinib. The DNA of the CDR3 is TGTGCCAGCAGCGTATCGGGCGGCAGCGGGTTTTATGGCTACACCTTC. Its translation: CASSVSGGSGFYGYTF.